This T cell receptor (beta chain) was profiled in a study of vaccination and CD4 T cells after COVID-19. Time point denoted: late sampling 161 to 241 days after vaccination in a few convalescent patients. This sample's treatment: approximately nine-day PBMC culture with coronavirus spike peptide pools or control peptides (ViraFEST assay). Recorded positive PCR dates fall between March and December 2020, preceding US Alpha, Beta and Delta variants. This clonotype came up a few times. The antigen remains undetermined. An Oncomine TCR Beta short-read assay was used to sequence the DNA from cultured CD4+ T cells. TCRdb itself ran the PCR reads through MiXCR, one entry per CDR3 protein. The sample shows about 20,000 distinct CDR3 sequences, 42% of them seen only once. The CDR3 spans 17 residues. The V gene lost 5 bases and the J gene lost 6 bases, with 23 bases spanning the gap. CDR1 and CDR2 from the germline V gene are SGHTA and FQGNSA.

This receptor was obtained from a human donor who had recovered from COVID-19. Sequencing was performed on CD4+ T cells from blood, cultured in vitro, taken about 7 months after SARS-CoV-2 vaccination. V is TRBV7-2 and J is TRBJ2-1; D may be TRBD2 (5 bases). The CDR3 bases are TGTGCCAGCAGCACACCCCCTGGGCTAGCTATTGGCAATGAGCAGTTCTTC. It encodes CASSTPPGLAIGNEQFF.